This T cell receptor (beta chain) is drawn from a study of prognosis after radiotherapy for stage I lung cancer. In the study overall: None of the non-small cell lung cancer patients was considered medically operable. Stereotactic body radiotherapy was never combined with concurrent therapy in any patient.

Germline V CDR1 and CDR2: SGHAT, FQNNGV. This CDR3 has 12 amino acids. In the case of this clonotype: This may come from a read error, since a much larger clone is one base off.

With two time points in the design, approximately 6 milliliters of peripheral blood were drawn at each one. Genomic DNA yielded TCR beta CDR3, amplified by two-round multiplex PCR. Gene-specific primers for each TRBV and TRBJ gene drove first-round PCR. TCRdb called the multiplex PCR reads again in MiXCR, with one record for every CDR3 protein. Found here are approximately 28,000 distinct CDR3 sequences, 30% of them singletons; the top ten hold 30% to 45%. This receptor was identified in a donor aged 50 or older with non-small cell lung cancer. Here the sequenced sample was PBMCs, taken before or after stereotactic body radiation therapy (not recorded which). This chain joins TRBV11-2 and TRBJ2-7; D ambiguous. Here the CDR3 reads CASRLGRVVQYF. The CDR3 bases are TGTGCCAGCAGATTAGGTAGGGTTGTGCAGTACTTC.